The 5 T cell receptor beta chains below all came from one sample that was sequenced in a study of shared clonotypes between healthy human individuals. TCRdb's table, derived via immunoSEQ multiplex PCR, lists solely in-frame clones and lacks some. The sample has more than 550,000 clones, about 92% seen once; the top ten hold around a third. The source material was memory CD8+ T cells from PBMCs. Subset reported: CD45RO+ cells pooled with CCR7-negative TemRA cells. The source is a man between 18 and 35 years old in good health. Some clones in this sample may be carry-over from other donors' samples.

This chain links TRBV14 with TRBJ2-7, with 10 bases matching TRBD2. Trimming at V came to 7 bases and at J to 5 bases, leaving 8 bases not matched to a gene. CDR3 size: 14 residues. Germline V gene data show CDR1 as SGHDN and CDR2 as FVKESK. This CDR3 is CASTPLAGVNEQYF. The CDR3 coding sequence is TGTGCCAGCACCCCGCTAGCGGGAGTAAACGAGCAGTACTTC.

This clone was seen once. V and J are TRBV7-9 and TRBJ1-2; 8 bases are shared with TRBD1. Germline CDR1 and CDR2: SEHNR and FQNEAQ (reference sequence). V shed 1 base, J shed 7 bases, and the junction held 11 bases outside the gene matches. The CDR3 runs to 16 residues. The CDR3: CASSLGAGGTSLGYTF. CDR3 sequence (DNA): TGTGCCAGCAGCTTAGGTGCAGGGGGCACCTCCCTTGGCTACACCTTC.

This sequence joins TRBV5-3 and TRBJ2-6, with D uncertain. TRBV5-3 is known as an ORF, though its function is uncertain. Trimming pared 2 bases from V and 0 bases from J, leaving 18 bases between. This CDR3 has 19 amino acids. The CDR3 DNA sequence: TGTGCCAGAAGCTTTCTGGGGTTGGGCGTCTACTCTGGGGCCAACGTCCTGACTTTC. Translated: CARSFLGLGVYSGANVLTF.

This rearrangement joins TRBV6-1 to TRBJ2-4, with TRBD2 as a possible D gene (6 bases). This CDR3 is 16 amino acids long. CDR1 and CDR2 from the germline V gene are MNHNS and SASEGT. V lost 0 bases to trimming and J lost 3 bases, with 12 bases between them. The CDR3 spells CASSEADTGVKNIQYF. The CDR3 DNA sequence: TGTGCCAGCAGTGAAGCGGACACGGGGGTCAAAAACATTCAGTACTTC.

V gene TRBV9 combines with J gene TRBJ2-1; 10 bases are shared with TRBD2. CDR1 and CDR2 (germline): SGDLS, YYNGEE. V lost 2 bases to trimming and J lost 5 bases; unmatched junction nucleotides: 10. This CDR3 comprises 17 residues. CDR3 nucleotide sequence: TGTGCCAGCAGCGTGTTCGGACTAGCGGAATTAAACAATGAGCAGTTCTTC. It translates to CASSVFGLAELNNEQFF.